What follows are 16 T cell receptor beta chains derived from one specimen sequenced in a study of blood T cell repertoires in COVID-19. The repertoire was sequenced with immunoSEQ multiplex PCR; TCRdb's copy has only in-frame clones and lacks some. The table shows 350,000 or so clones, with about 87% occurring only once. The sequenced material came from peripheral blood. These receptors originate from a woman aged 30 to 39 with COVID-19, enrolled during active disease.

The V and J genes are TRBV20-1 and TRBJ1-4; D perhaps matches TRBD1 (5 bases). There are 14 residues in the CDR3. The germline V gene encodes CDR1 DFQATT and CDR2 SNEGSKA (reference sequence). Trimming removed 3 bases from V and 0 bases from J, with 8 bases in between. CDR3 amino acids: CSASRGATNEKLFF. CDR3 sequence (DNA): TGCAGTGCTAGTAGGGGTGCAACTAATGAAAAACTGTTTTTT.

The J gene is TRBJ2-1, the V gene TRBV28; 13 bases line up with TRBD2. The CDR3 covers 15 residues. V shed 4 bases and J 10 bases; nucleotides not matched to a gene: 7. Germline V CDR1 and CDR2: MDHEN, SYDVKM. The CDR3 DNA sequence: TGTGCCAGCAGTTCCACTAGCGGGAGGGCCGCGGAGCAGTTCTTC. Protein product: CASSSTSGRAAEQFF.

The V gene is TRBV6-2 or TRBV6-3, the J gene TRBJ2-7; 7 nucleotides match TRBD2. CDR1 MNHEY and CDR2 SVGEGT come from the germline V gene. J lost 3 bases, V lost 0 bases, and 2 bases had no gene match. The CDR3 runs 14 residues. The CDR3 spells CASSYSRGNYEQYF. CDR3 nucleotide sequence: TGTGCCAGCAGTTACTCGCGGGGGAACTACGAGCAGTACTTC.

This clone was observed once. J is TRBJ2-3 and V is TRBV5-6; D possibly corresponds to TRBD1 (5 bases). Germline V gives CDR1 SGHDT, CDR2 YYEEEE. The CDR3 is made up of 12 amino acids. V was cut by 0 bases and J by 7 bases, with 6 bases left in between. The CDR3 region is CASSLDRNTQYF. Written as DNA, the CDR3 is TGTGCCAGCAGCTTGGACAGGAATACGCAGTATTTT.

The chain links TRBV4-1 to TRBJ2-1; D may be TRBD2 (5 bases). This CDR3 region has 15 residues. V was pared by 0 bases and J by 7 bases, with 13 bases between. CDR1 is MGHRA and CDR2 is YSYEKL in the germline V gene. Here the CDR3 reads CASSQDPLAGNEQFF. For the CDR3, the DNA is TGCGCCAGCAGCCAAGATCCCCTAGCTGGTAATGAGCAGTTCTTC.

The chain employs TRBV7-9 and TRBJ2-7; TRBD2 might be the D (6 bases). With 6 bases removed from V and 0 bases from J, the gap between germline ends came to 6 bases. The CDR3 contains 12 residues. Per the germline V gene, CDR1 is SEHNR and CDR2 is FQNEAQ (reference sequence). The CDR3 protein is CASRRDSYEQYF. For the CDR3, the DNA is TGTGCCAGCAGGCGGGACTCCTACGAGCAGTACTTC.

The chain joins TRBV11-2 to TRBJ2-7; no definite D call. Germline V gene lookup returns CDR1 SGHAT and CDR2 FQNNGV. Trimming cost V 2 bases and J 1 base, with 18 bases left between them. This CDR3 comprises 17 residues. The CDR3 region is CASSLIGSAELSYEQYF. As DNA, the CDR3 is TGTGCCAGCAGCTTAATCGGGTCAGCCGAACTATCCTACGAGCAGTACTTC.

This clone came up a few times. This rearrangement joins TRBV28 to TRBJ1-5; 10 nucleotides agree with TRBD1. The length of the CDR3 is 16 residues. Germline-derived CDR1 and CDR2 are MDHEN and SYDVKM. V shed 6 bases and J 3 bases; nucleotides not matched to a gene: 8. The DNA for the CDR3 is TGTGCCAGCAGGAGCCCGGGACAGGGGTACAATCAGCCCCAGCATTTT. This encodes CASRSPGQGYNQPQHF.

The V call is TRBV19, the J call TRBJ1-1; TRBD1 matches at 7 bases. Germline trimming cut 7 bases from V and 1 base from J; bases unmatched to any gene: 6. This CDR3 contains 14 residues. CDR1 and CDR2 (germline): LNHDA, SQIVND (reference sequence). The CDR3 nucleotides are TGTGCCAGTAAACCAGGGGGGTCGAACACTGAAGCTTTCTTT. Amino acid sequence: CASKPGGSNTEAFF.

On this clone itself: One end of the junction does not line up with germline, which may come from a read error. The V gene is TRBV19, the J gene TRBJ1-5; D possibly corresponds to TRBD1 (5 bases). There are 14 residues in the CDR3. Germline values: CDR1 LNHDA, CDR2 SQIVND (reference sequence). The CDR3 protein is CASSVDPTGGPQHF. CDR3 coding DNA: TGTGCCAGTAGTGTAGATCCCACGGGGGGGCCCCAGCATTTT.

The rearrangement links TRBV3-1 (or the pseudogene TRBV3-2) to TRBJ2-7, with 9 bases aligning to TRBD1. The CDR3 covers 14 residues. CDR1 LGHDT and CDR2 YNNKEL come from the germline V gene (reference sequence). J lost 5 bases, V lost 1 base, and 3 bases had no gene match. Here the CDR3 DNA reads TGTGCCAGCAGCCAAGCGGGACAGGGCCACGAGCAGTACTTC. It is translated as CASSQAGQGHEQYF.

This chain links TRBV15 with TRBJ1-6; D call uncertain. Germline CDR1 and CDR2: LNHNV and YYDKDF (reference sequence). Trimming removed 0 bases at V and 7 bases at J, with 10 bases between. The CDR3 totals 15 residues. CDR3 nucleotides: TGTGCCACCAGCAGAGATCTGCAGCGAAATTCACCCCTCCACTTT. As protein: CATSRDLQRNSPLHF.

The chain couples TRBV2 to TRBJ2-7; 9 bases map to TRBD1. The CDR3 runs 12 residues. The germline gives CDR1 SNHLY, CDR2 FYNNEI. V lost 6 bases to trimming and J lost 5 bases; unmatched junction nucleotides: 2. The DNA for the CDR3 is TGTGCCAGCAGCGACAGGGGGGACGAGCAGTACTTC. It encodes CASSDRGDEQYF.

The J gene is TRBJ2-7, the V gene TRBV7-2, with D possibly being TRBD2 (6 bases). CDR1 is SGHTA, CDR2 FQGNSA, per germline. There are 14 residues in the CDR3. Trimming removed 8 bases at V and 3 bases at J, with 17 bases between. The CDR3 spells CASAWGEVFYEQYF. CDR3 in DNA: TGTGCCAGCGCCTGGGGGGAGGTTTTCTACGAGCAGTACTTC.

This clone was observed a few times. The rearrangement links TRBV5-1 to TRBJ2-5; D is ambiguous. Germline CDR1 SGHRS, CDR2 YFSETQ. The CDR3 loop spans 12 amino acids. The V end was cut by 1 base, the J end by 5 bases, with 6 bases between. In nucleotides, the CDR3 is TGCGCCAGCAGCTTGCTCGAGGAGACCCAGTACTTC. Amino acids: CASSLLEETQYF. Supplemented by reference TRBV5-1 and TRBJ2-5, the full variable domain reads KAGVTQTPRYLIKTRGQQVTLSCSPISGHRSVSWYQQTPGQGLQFLFEYFSETQRNKGNFPGRFSGRQFSNSRSEMNVSTLELGDSALYLCASSLLEETQYFGPGTRLLVL.

The chain joins TRBV19 to TRBJ1-2, with D uncertain. With 4 bases removed from V and 5 bases from J, the gap between germline ends came to 5 bases. This CDR3 contains 11 residues. Per the germline V gene, CDR1 is LNHDA and CDR2 is SQIVND (reference sequence). The CDR3 sequence is CASSTGYGYTF. The CDR3 bases are TGTGCCAGTAGTACAGGTTATGGCTACACCTTC.